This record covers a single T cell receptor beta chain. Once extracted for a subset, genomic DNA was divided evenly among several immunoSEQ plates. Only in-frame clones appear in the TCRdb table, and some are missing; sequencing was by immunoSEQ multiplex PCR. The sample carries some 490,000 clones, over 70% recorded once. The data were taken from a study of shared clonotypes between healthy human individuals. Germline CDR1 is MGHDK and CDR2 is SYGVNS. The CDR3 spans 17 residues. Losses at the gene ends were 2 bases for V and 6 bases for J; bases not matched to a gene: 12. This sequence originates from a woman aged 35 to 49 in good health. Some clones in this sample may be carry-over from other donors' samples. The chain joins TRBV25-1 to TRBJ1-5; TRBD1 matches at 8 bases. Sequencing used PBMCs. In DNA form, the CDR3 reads TGTGCCAGCAGTGAACCGGGCGGGACAGGTTGGAGTCAGCCCCAGCATTTT. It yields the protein CASSEPGGTGWSQPQHF.